These 27 T cell receptor beta chains were sequenced from one sample in a study of T cells in Graves' hyperthyroidism and ophthalmopathy. Researchers took RNA transcripts and amplified the TCR beta CDR3 regions from them. HTBI primers were used for first-round RT-PCR of the TCR CDR3. TCRdb reprocessed the multiplex PCR reads via MiXCR and lists one record per CDR3 protein. The repertoire has 400,000 to 550,000 distinct CDR3 sequences, roughly 25% of them found once; the top ten carry 11%. Sequencing was carried out using blood. These receptor sequences come from a woman aged 30 to 39 with Graves' ophthalmopathy.

This clonotype was counted many times. This could be a read error, since a much larger clone is one nucleotide away. The V call is TRBV20-1, the J call TRBJ1-5; possible D gene TRBD1, 6 bases. Germline V gives CDR1 DFQATT, CDR2 SNEGSKA (reference sequence). V was shortened by 6 bases and J by 7 bases, with 25 bases between the two germline ends. This CDR3 comprises 16 residues. The CDR3 loop is CSAKRGDDRSGQPQHF. DNA of the CDR3: TGCAGTGCAAAGAGGGGCGACGACAGGTCCGGACAGCCCCAGCATTTT.

This clonotype was counted many times. V and J are TRBV4-2 and TRBJ1-2, with D maybe TRBD1 (6 bases). Trimming cost V 0 bases and J 6 bases, with 11 bases left between them. CDR3 length equals 14 residues. CDR1 is LGHNA and CDR2 is YNFKEQ in the germline V gene. Here the CDR3 DNA reads TGTGCCAGCAGCCAAGATGAAGCAGGGGATGGCTACACCTTC. This translates into CASSQDEAGDGYTF.

There are many counts of this clonotype. V and J are TRBV20-1 and TRBJ1-3; no reliable D call. The V end was cut by 3 bases, the J end by 4 bases, with 7 bases between. Germline V gives CDR1 DFQATT, CDR2 SNEGSKA (reference sequence). This CDR3 spans 12 amino acids. CDR3 sequence: CSASGYGNTIYF. Here the CDR3 DNA reads TGCAGTGCTAGCGGTTACGGAAACACCATATATTTT.

There are many counts of this clonotype. The chain uses TRBV7-2 and TRBJ2-7; D is uncertain. Trimming stripped 3 bases from V and 4 bases from J, with 7 bases between. This CDR3 comprises 12 residues. Germline V lookup: CDR1 SGHTA, CDR2 FQGNSA. In DNA form, the CDR3 reads TGTGCCAGCAGCTTCAGTAGGTACGAGCAGTACTTC. It specifies CASSFSRYEQYF.

This clonotype has ten or more counts. The CDR3 does not end in the conserved phenylalanine or tryptophan, so this is likely a read error. The CDR3 DNA reads TGTGCCAGCAGTGAAGGGGCGGGGGGGCCGTACGAGCAGTACTTG. Its translation is CASSEGAGGPYEQYL. The chain employs TRBV6-1 and TRBJ2-7, with 9 bases that match TRBD2. CDR1 and CDR2 (germline): MNHNS, SASEGT. V was pared by 1 base and J by 4 bases, with 5 bases of the junction left unmatched. This CDR3 has 15 residues.

At least ten counts were recorded for this clonotype. The chain couples TRBV27 to TRBJ1-1; D perhaps matches TRBD1 (6 bases). V was cut by 0 bases and J by 1 base, with 6 bases left in between. CDR1 is MNHEY, CDR2 SMNVEV, per germline (reference sequence). This CDR3 has 14 residues. The chain's CDR3 is CASSLSGQNTEAFF. The CDR3 DNA sequence: TGTGCCAGCAGTTTATCGGGACAGAACACTGAAGCTTTCTTT.

This chain joins TRBV29-1 and TRBJ2-7; D call uncertain. CDR1 and CDR2 from the germline V gene are SQVTM and ANQGSEA. CDR3 length equals 11 residues. With 5 bases removed from V and 4 bases from J, the gap between germline ends came to 9 bases. CDR3: CSVFWSYEQYF. The CDR3 DNA reads as TGCAGCGTTTTTTGGTCTTACGAGCAGTACTTC.

In its sample, this clonotype was seen many times. The chain recombines TRBV4-1 with TRBJ1-1, with D perhaps TRBD1 (6 bases). The V and J ends lost 0 bases and 6 bases respectively, with 23 bases between them. Germline CDR1 and CDR2: MGHRA and YSYEKL. There are 18 residues in the CDR3. CDR3 nucleotide sequence: TGCGCCAGCAGCCAAGATGCGGAGGGGGTCTTCTCTGGTCCTGAAGCTTTCTTT. This encodes CASSQDAEGVFSGPEAFF.

The rearrangement uses TRBV24-1 and TRBJ1-5; possibly TRBD1 for D (6 bases). CDR1 KGHDR and CDR2 SFDVKD come from the germline V gene. V lost 4 bases to trimming and J lost 6 bases, with 12 bases between them. CDR3 length: 14 amino acids. The CDR3 sequence is CATSEPGDIQPQHF. For the CDR3, the DNA is TGTGCCACCAGTGAGCCAGGGGATATTCAGCCCCAGCATTTT.

In its sample, this clonotype was seen many times. V and J are TRBV6-5 and TRBJ2-7; the D call may be TRBD1 or TRBD2 (6 bases each). The germline V and J ends were trimmed by 4 bases and 4 bases, with 20 bases remaining between them. The CDR3 length is 16 residues. CDR1 and CDR2 (germline): MNHEY, SVGAGI. CDR3 region: CASSFAGHSEGYEQYF. The CDR3 nucleotides read TGTGCCAGCAGTTTCGCGGGACACTCGGAGGGGTACGAGCAGTACTTC.

As for this clonotype: This may be a read error, as it is one base from a much larger clone. The chain is built from TRBV29-1 and TRBJ2-7, with D perhaps matching TRBD1 (6 bases). From germline, CDR1 is SQVTM and CDR2 ANQGSEA. The CDR3 runs to 11 residues. The chain's CDR3 is CGVIRGYEQYF. The CDR3 DNA is TGCGGCGTTATCAGGGGCTACGAGCAGTACTTC.

This clonotype came up a few times. V and J are TRBV12-3 or TRBV12-4 and TRBJ2-6; D uncertain. V lost 10 bases to trimming and J lost 0 bases, with 7 bases between them. This CDR3 has 13 residues. CDR3 nucleotide sequence: TGTGCCATTTCTGACTCTGGGGCCAACGTCCTGACTTTC. Amino acid sequence: CAISDSGANVLTF.

In its sample, this clonotype was seen many times. The J gene is TRBJ1-5, the V gene TRBV15; no definite D call. Germline lookup yields CDR1 LNHNV and CDR2 YYDKDF (reference sequence). The CDR3 consists of 15 residues. The V end was cut by 0 bases, the J end by 6 bases, with 12 bases between. The CDR3 DNA sequence: TGTGCCACCAGCAGAGATAATGGGTATAGTCAGCCCCAGCATTTT. This sequence encodes CATSRDNGYSQPQHF. Using reference TRBV15 and TRBJ1-5 for the parts outside the CDR3, the full variable domain is DAMVIQNPRYQVTQFGKPVTLSCSQTLNHNVMYWYQQKSSQAPKLLFHYYDKDFNNEADTPDNFQSRRPNTSFCFLDIRSPGLGDTAMYLCATSRDNGYSQPQHFGDGTRLSIL.

This clonotype was counted at least ten times. The chain employs TRBV19 and TRBJ1-5, with D perhaps matching TRBD1 (6 bases). Trimming shortened V by 7 bases and J by 2 bases, and 15 bases separated the two germline ends. This CDR3 spans 15 amino acids. Germline CDR1 reads LNHDA; CDR2 reads SQIVND (reference sequence). The CDR3 DNA follows: TGTGCCAGTACCCCCCCGGACAGAGGCAATCAGCCCCAGCATTTT. Protein sequence: CASTPPDRGNQPQHF.

The CDR3, as DNA: TGCGCCAGCAGCTTGGCTCGTGACAGGGTCACCGGGGAGCTGTTTTTT. Translating it yields CASSLARDRVTGELFF. The gene calls are TRBV5-1 and TRBJ2-2; 7 bases map to TRBD1. The CDR3 consists of 16 residues. Trimming cost V 0 bases and J 4 bases; bases outside gene matches: 6. Germline values: CDR1 SGHRS, CDR2 YFSETQ.

This clonotype was seen ten or more times. The chain joins TRBV19 to TRBJ1-3; D is uncertain. The V gene lost 1 base and the J gene lost 0 bases, with 10 bases spanning the gap. The CDR3 is made up of 16 amino acids. Germline loops: CDR1 LNHDA, CDR2 SQIVND (reference sequence). For the CDR3, the DNA is TGTGCCAGTAGTATAGGCCGGAGGCTCTCTGGAAACACCATATATTTT. This translates into CASSIGRRLSGNTIYF.

Comments on this clonotype: The junction and the germline gene differ at one end; a read error may be behind it. V usage is TRBV24-1 and J usage is TRBJ2-7; D uncertain. CDR1 and CDR2 from the germline V gene are KGHDR and SFDVKD. This CDR3 has 11 residues. The CDR3 loop reads CATGESYEQYF. In DNA, the CDR3 is TGTGCCACCGGTGAGTCCTACGAGCAGTACTTC.

This clonotype was detected many times. V and J are TRBV6-1 and TRBJ1-2; no firm D call. V lost 9 bases, J lost 1 base, and 3 bases lay in between. CDR1 MNHNS and CDR2 SASEGT come from the germline V gene. The CDR3 extends over 10 amino acids. CDR3 coding DNA: TGTGCCAGTAGTAACTATGGCTACACCTTC. Its protein is CASSNYGYTF.

The chain has TRBV20-1 and TRBJ2-7, with 7 nucleotides matching TRBD1. The V gene end was trimmed by 3 bases and the J gene end by 2 bases; junction bases not matched to a gene: 4. Germline CDR1 reads DFQATT; CDR2 reads SNEGSKA (reference sequence). CDR3 size: 13 residues. The CDR3 DNA is TGCAGTGCTAGCCGGGACAGAACCTACGAGCAGTACTTC. It codes for CSASRDRTYEQYF.

The CDR3, as DNA: TGTGCCAGCAGTCCGAGAAGGGGCATCCAAGAGACCCAGTACTTC. Its protein is CASSPRRGIQETQYF. The V call is TRBV6-2 or TRBV6-3, the J call TRBJ2-5; weak D call: TRBD1 (5 bases). The CDR3 totals 15 residues. V dropped 5 bases and J dropped 1 base, with 14 bases sitting between them. The germline V gene encodes CDR1 MNHEY and CDR2 SVGEGT.

About this clonotype: Likely a read error: the CDR3 ends without its conserved phenylalanine or tryptophan. This chain connects TRBV12-3 or TRBV12-4 to TRBJ1-1; D is unclear. The CDR3 is made up of 13 amino acids. Between the trimmed V and J ends, which lost 6 bases and 2 bases, there was a span of 10 bases. The chain's CDR3 is CASSFGPNTEAFY. In DNA form, the CDR3 reads TGTGCCAGCAGCTTCGGGCCCAACACTGAAGCTTTCTAT.

In this sample, this clonotype turned up many times. The V and J genes are TRBV2 and TRBJ2-2; possible D gene TRBD2, 6 bases. V was pared by 6 bases and J by 2 bases, with 13 bases between. CDR1 is SNHLY and CDR2 is FYNNEI in the germline V gene. CDR3 size: 15 residues. CDR3 sequence: CASRPGTLNTGELFF. The DNA for the CDR3 is TGTGCCAGCAGGCCCGGGACTCTCAACACCGGGGAGCTGTTTTTT. The variable domain in full, completed from reference TRBV2 and TRBJ2-2, reads EPEVTQTPSHQVTQMGQEVILRCVPISNHLYFYWYRQILGQKVEFLVSFYNNEISEKSEIFDDQFSVERPDGSNFTLKIRSTKLEDSAMYFCASRPGTLNTGELFFGEGSRLTVL.

The sample holds one count of this clonotype. This chain uses TRBV18 with TRBJ1-1; a weak D match, TRBD1 (5 bases). Trimming took 5 bases from V and 4 from J, leaving 14 bases between them. Germline CDR1 KGHSH, CDR2 LQKENI. This CDR3 has 14 residues. The CDR3 spells CASSSLTGATEAFF. In DNA, the CDR3 is TGTGCCAGCTCATCTCTTACCGGGGCCACTGAAGCTTTCTTT.

In this sample, this clonotype turned up many times. The genes are TRBV4-1 and TRBJ2-2; D is unresolved. The length of the CDR3 is 16 residues. From germline, CDR1 is MGHRA and CDR2 YSYEKL. The germline V and J ends were trimmed by 0 bases and 0 bases, with 8 bases remaining between them. The CDR3 region has the DNA TGCGCCAGCAGCCAAGAGGGCGGCGCGAACACCGGGGAGCTGTTTTTT. It codes for CASSQEGGANTGELFF.

The sample holds many counts of this clonotype. The chain employs TRBV27 and TRBJ2-7; D remains ambiguous. The CDR3 totals 16 residues. Per germline, CDR1 MNHEY and CDR2 SMNVEV (reference sequence). The V end was cut by 2 bases, the J end by 3 bases, with 17 bases between. The CDR3 sequence: CASSLVWGRVGYEQYF. The DNA of the CDR3 is TGTGCCAGCAGTTTAGTATGGGGAAGAGTGGGCTACGAGCAGTACTTC.

The sample holds many counts of this clonotype. The V and J genes are TRBV25-1 and TRBJ2-7; TRBD1 might be the D (6 bases). Trimming cost V 0 bases and J 5 bases, with 14 bases left between them. This CDR3 is built from 15 residues. In germline, CDR1 is MGHDK, CDR2 SYGVNS. CDR3 nucleotides: TGTGCCAGCAGTGAATATAAAACAGGGACCAACGAGCAGTACTTC. Amino acid sequence: CASSEYKTGTNEQYF.

This clonotype was recorded many times. The V and J genes are TRBV28 and TRBJ1-2; D gene uncertain. The CDR3 extends over 13 amino acids. Trimming cost V 4 bases and J 7 bases, with 13 bases left between them. Germline V gene lookup returns CDR1 MDHEN and CDR2 SYDVKM. CDR3 DNA sequence: TGTGCCAGCAGTTATCCCCTGGGGTTTGGCTACACCTTC. Translation gives CASSYPLGFGYTF.